The TCR beta chain described here comes from a study of cytomegalovirus exposure and HLA in healthy donors. Study-level results: Presence/absence analyses assumed roughly uniform sequencing depth across donors.

In the case of this clone: What it binds is not known.

The CDR3 has 12 residues. The germline V and J ends were trimmed by 0 bases and 7 bases, with 7 bases remaining between them. CDR1 is GTSNPN, CDR2 SVGIG, per germline (reference sequence). In the PCR, 60 Vbeta and 13 Jbeta primers were used. Profiling relied on immunoSEQ multiplex PCR, and the TCRdb table lists in-frame clones only, not all of them. The sample carries roughly 290,000 clones, approximately 90% recorded once. The V and J genes are TRBV30 and TRBJ2-4; a possible D gene is TRBD2 (5 bases). What was sequenced was PBMCs. The receptor's source is a woman in her late teens or twenties in good health and CMV-seronegative. The CDR3, as DNA: TGTGCCTGGAGTGTAGAGCGGAACATTCAGTACTTC. It specifies CAWSVERNIQYF.